These 9 T cell receptor beta chains originate from one sample sequenced in a study of tumor and adjacent non-tumor tissue in lung cancer listed by TCRdb under 2018. Library prep was done by multiplex PCR. For sequencing, an Illumina HiSeq 2500 was employed. TCRbeta libraries were built by three rounds of nested PCR using primers (Table S4), following protocols modified from ARM-PCR. TCRdb handled the public reads itself, with Q25 trimming in fastp and clone calling in MiXCR, and kept productive beta chains. Rows are combined by CDR3 protein, so each entry shows the most common genes and DNA. This sample holds 60,000 or so distinct CDR3 sequences; over 60% were observed only once. The ten largest clones capture roughly a third of the sample. Bulk unsorted tissue served as the source for RNA extraction, and RNA quality was assessed using a NanoDrop ND-1000 and an Agilent 2100. Distant non-tumor tissue taken more than 3 cm from the tumor edge was used as the normal lung sample.

The sequenced sample consisted of distant non-tumor lung tissue. All receptors derive from a man aged 70 or older with non-small cell lung cancer.

Many counts were recorded for this clonotype. This chain links TRBV21-1 with TRBJ2-7; the tabulated D call, TRBD1, remains unverified against the DNA. TRBV21-1 has pseudogene status. This CDR3 region has 17 residues. The CDR3 loop reads CASSKDVKGTGGYEQYF. The CDR3 DNA reads as TGTGCCAGCAGCAAAGACGTCAAGGGGACAGGGGGCTACGAGCAGTACTTC.

This clonotype was seen repeatedly, ten times or more. V is TRBV12-3 or TRBV12-4 and J is TRBJ2-3; no firm D call. V was pared by 5 bases and J by 4 bases, with 7 bases between. This CDR3 comprises 12 residues. CDR3 region: CASSPRADTQYF. The CDR3 DNA follows: TGTGCCAGCAGTCCCCGTGCAGATACGCAGTATTTT.

Comments on this clonotype: The CDR3 end shows no conserved phenylalanine or tryptophan, and so a read error is likely. The J gene is TRBJ2-4, the V gene TRBV11-3; 7 nucleotides match TRBD1. CDR1 and CDR2 (germline): SGHNT, YENEEA. With 7 bases clipped from V and 6 bases from J, the junction kept 15 bases outside the gene matches. This CDR3 has 16 residues. As DNA, the CDR3 is TGTGCCAGCAACTTGAACAGGGGTAATTCCATAAACATTCAGTACCTC. As protein: CASNLNRGNSINIQYL.

Comment on this clonotype: At one end the junction does not follow the germline gene, possibly because of a read error. V is TRBV29-1 and J is TRBJ2-1; 7 bases match TRBD1. Germline V lookup: CDR1 SQVTM, CDR2 ANQGSEA. The CDR3 sequence is 19 residues long. CDR3 bases: TGCAGTGTTGTTGGCGGTGTTGTGGGACGGACAGGAGCTTACAATGAGCAGTTCTTC. Translation: CSVVGGVVGRTGAYNEQFF.

This clonotype came up many times. V is TRBV6-2 or TRBV6-3 and J is TRBJ2-5; the D is unclear. The CDR3 loop spans 12 amino acids. In germline, CDR1 is MNHEY, CDR2 SVGEGT. Trimming cost V 4 bases and J 5 bases, with 8 bases left between them. The CDR3 here is CASSLGYETQYF. CDR3 coding DNA: TGTGCCAGCAGTTTGGGGTACGAGACCCAGTACTTC.

As regards this clonotype: The final CDR3 position lacks the conserved phenylalanine or tryptophan, pointing to a likely read error. This sequence joins TRBV11-2 and TRBJ2-3; weak D call: TRBD2 (6 bases). Germline assignment: CDR1 SGHAT and CDR2 FQNNGV. CDR3 size: 14 residues. The CDR3 DNA reads TGTACCAGCAACTCCGGACTAACCACAGATACGCAGTATCTT. This codes for CTSNSGLTTDTQYL.

This clonotype has only a few counts. The chain recombines TRBV11-2 with TRBJ2-1; D may correspond to TRBD1 or TRBD2 (5 bases each). The CDR3 extends over 12 amino acids. Trimming took off 1 base at V and 8 bases at J, with 6 bases between the two ends. In germline, CDR1 is SGHAT, CDR2 FQNNGV. The DNA for the CDR3 is TGTGCCAGCAGCTTAGGGGACCATGAGCAGTTCTTC. It yields the protein CASSLGDHEQFF.

This clonotype was detected a few times. The junction and the germline gene differ at one end; a read error may be behind it. This sequence joins TRBV6-5 and TRBJ1-2; 10 bases are shared with TRBD1. The CDR3 has 15 residues. The germline CDR1 and CDR2 sequences are MNHEY and SVGAGI. The CDR3 DNA sequence: TGTGCCGGCAGACCCCCCGCCGGGACAGGGGCTGGCTACACCTTC. This translates into CAGRPPAGTGAGYTF.

Comment on this clonotype: Just one base apart from a much larger clone, this may be a read error. This chain joins TRBV28 and TRBJ2-5; 8 bases line up with TRBD1. The CDR3 sequence is 12 residues long. From germline, CDR1 is MDHEN and CDR2 SYDVKM. This CDR3 reads CVSRGQGGTQYF. In DNA form, the CDR3 reads TGTGTCAGCAGAGGACAGGGAGGGACCCAGTACTTC.